This entry lists 32 T cell receptor beta chains sequenced from one sample in a study of PD-L1 blockade in urothelial cancer listed by TCRdb under 2017. The receptor library was made with the immunoSEQ multiplex PCR assay. Entries here come from immuneACCESS through TCRdb and include only in-frame sequences with V and J called. Some clones fail to appear in such tables; in the studies checked, an unresolved V gene covers under half of the shortfall, and the cause of the remainder is unknown. The sample profile shows around 56,000 clones; 86% of them were found once. Roughly 2.8% of the sample goes to the ten largest clones. Here the sequenced sample was PBMCs, taken around atezolizumab (anti-PD-L1) treatment. The receptors were gathered from a man aged 50 to 60 with urothelial cancer.

This chain uses TRBV30 with TRBJ2-3; the D gene is possibly TRBD1 (5 bases). Looked up from germline, CDR1 is GTSNPN and CDR2 is SVGIG (reference sequence). V was pared by 3 bases and J by 7 bases, with 17 bases between. The CDR3 is 14 amino acids. The CDR3 spells CAWRVQWTTNTQYF. As DNA, the CDR3 is TGTGCCTGGAGAGTTCAATGGACAACAAATACGCAGTATTTT.

The CDR3 here is CASSLFFAGGEQFF. CDR3 sequence (DNA): TGTGCCAGCAGTTTATTCTTTGCGGGAGGAGAGCAGTTCTTC. This chain uses TRBV27 with TRBJ2-1; the match to TRBD2 covers 8 bases. This CDR3 region has 14 residues. Germline CDR1 and CDR2: MNHEY and SMNVEV (reference sequence). V trimming: 1 base; J trimming: 10 bases; junction bases outside the gene matches: 6.

The chain carries TRBV27 and TRBJ2-7; no reliable D call. V lost 5 bases to trimming and J lost 5 bases, with 10 bases between them. CDR3 size: 12 residues. Germline assignment: CDR1 MNHEY and CDR2 SMNVEV (reference sequence). The CDR3 DNA sequence: TGTGCCAGCAGTCCATCTCTACACGAGCAGTACTTC. Its protein is CASSPSLHEQYF.

The chain combines TRBV7-7 with TRBJ2-3, with 16 nucleotides matching TRBD2. The germline gives CDR1 SSHAT, CDR2 FNYEAQ (reference sequence). This CDR3 is 22 amino acids long. The CDR3 spells CASPPAGGGLAGGAPRTDTQYF. The CDR3 bases are TGTGCTAGCCCCCCAGCGGGGGGGGGACTAGCGGGAGGGGCCCCAAGGACAGATACGCAGTATTTT. The whole variable domain, filled in from reference TRBV7-7 and TRBJ2-3, reads GAGVSQSPRYKVTKRGQDVTLRCDPISSHATLYWYQQALGQGPEFLTYFNYEAQPDKSGLPSDRFSAERPEGSISTLTIQRTEQRDSAMYRCASPPAGGGLAGGAPRTDTQYFGPGTRLTVL.

This chain uses TRBV6-5 with TRBJ1-2; 8 nucleotides align to TRBD1. This CDR3 spans 14 amino acids. The ends lost 5 bases at V and 3 bases at J; junction bases unmatched: 5. Germline CDR1 reads MNHEY; CDR2 reads SVGAGI. For the CDR3, the DNA is TGTGCCAGCAGTGAGGACAGGGAGTACTATGGCTACACCTTC. Translating gives CASSEDREYYGYTF.

This clone is labeled as medium-sized. The chain uses TRBV6-5 and TRBJ1-4, with unresolved D. Trimming left V 4 bases short and J 0 bases short, with 9 bases between. From germline, CDR1 is MNHEY and CDR2 SVGAGI. The CDR3 is 15 residues long. CDR3 bases: TGTGCCAGCAGTTCCTACAGATCAACTAATGAAAAACTGTTTTTT. Protein: CASSSYRSTNEKLFF.

V gene TRBV18 combines with J gene TRBJ2-7; D is possibly TRBD2 (5 bases). Germline V CDR1 and CDR2: KGHSH, LQKENI. The CDR3 has 14 amino acids. V lost 5 bases and J lost 7, with 18 bases in between. The CDR3, as DNA: TGTGCCAGCTCAGAAGGCCTAGCTCTGTCGGAGCAGTACTTC. It translates to CASSEGLALSEQYF.

V and J are TRBV7-2 and TRBJ2-2; perhaps TRBD2 as D (5 bases). The CDR3 contains 13 residues. V was trimmed by 6 bases and J by 3 bases, leaving 8 bases between them. The germline gives CDR1 SGHTA, CDR2 FQGNSA. CDR3 nucleotides: TGTGCCAGCAGGCGGACTTACACCGGGGAGCTGTTTTTT. Translating gives CASRRTYTGELFF.

The chain has TRBV28 and TRBJ2-3; TRBD1 matches at 9 bases. After removal of 4 bases from V and 4 bases from J, the junction contained 6 bases not matched to a gene. There are 15 residues in the CDR3. Germline values: CDR1 MDHEN, CDR2 SYDVKM. The CDR3 spells CASSSPGQGSDTQYF. In DNA, the CDR3 is TGTGCCAGCAGTTCACCGGGACAGGGTTCAGATACGCAGTATTTT.

The genes are TRBV27 and TRBJ1-5; TRBD1 might be the D (5 bases). The CDR3 is 15 amino acids. Trimming took 3 bases from V and 0 from J, leaving 9 bases between them. From germline, CDR1 is MNHEY and CDR2 SMNVEV (reference sequence). For the CDR3, the DNA is TGTGCCAGCAGTTTGAACAGGAATAGCAATCAGCCCCAGCATTTT. Amino acids: CASSLNRNSNQPQHF.

The V gene is TRBV19, the J gene TRBJ2-6; D is uncertain. CDR3 size: 15 residues. Germline CDR1 and CDR2: LNHDA and SQIVND (reference sequence). Trimming pared 3 bases from V and 0 bases from J, leaving 6 bases between. The CDR3 DNA is TGTGCCAGTAGTATTTACGGCTCTGGGGCCAACGTCCTGACTTTC. Its translation: CASSIYGSGANVLTF. Full variable domain (missing parts from reference TRBV19 and TRBJ2-6): DGGITQSPKYLFRKEGQNVTLSCEQNLNHDAMYWYRQDPGQGLRLIYYSQIVNDFQKGDIAEGYSVSREKKESFPLTVTSAQKNPTAFYLCASSIYGSGANVLTFGAGSRLTVL.

This chain joins TRBV5-1 and TRBJ2-7, with D possibly TRBD2 on 6 matching bases. The CDR3 spans 15 residues. Trimming removed 1 base at V and 0 bases at J, with 11 bases between. The germline gives CDR1 SGHRS, CDR2 YFSETQ. The CDR3 sequence: CASSLSGLNSYEQYF. CDR3 DNA sequence: TGCGCCAGCAGCTTGAGCGGGCTCAACTCCTACGAGCAGTACTTC.

V usage is TRBV28 and J usage is TRBJ2-7; 7 nucleotides align to TRBD2. Germline lookup yields CDR1 MDHEN and CDR2 SYDVKM. The J segment lost 6 bases and the V segment lost 10 bases, leaving 9 bases of the junction unmatched. This CDR3 is 12 amino acids long. Here the CDR3 reads CAIGLPSGEQYF. The CDR3 nucleotides are TGTGCCATCGGATTACCTAGCGGCGAGCAGTACTTC.

The chain recombines TRBV5-1 with TRBJ2-7; 9 bases are a match to TRBD1. Germline lookup yields CDR1 SGHRS and CDR2 YFSETQ. Trimming cost V 4 bases and J 3 bases; bases outside gene matches: 5. This CDR3 has 14 amino acids. The CDR3 reads CASSVTGGGYEQYF. CDR3 bases: TGCGCCAGCAGCGTGACAGGGGGGGGCTACGAGCAGTACTTC.

This clone came up a few times. The chain links TRBV5-1 to TRBJ2-7; D call uncertain. The V end lost 1 base, the J end lost 0 bases, and 8 bases lay between the germline ends. CDR1 and CDR2 (germline): SGHRS, YFSETQ. This CDR3 is 14 amino acids long. The CDR3, as DNA: TGCGCCAGCAGCTTGTCAGGAAACTCCTACGAGCAGTACTTC. Translating it yields CASSLSGNSYEQYF.

This chain links TRBV5-1 with TRBJ1-1, with D perhaps TRBD1 (5 bases). CDR1 SGHRS and CDR2 YFSETQ come from the germline V gene. The CDR3 extends over 15 amino acids. The V gene lost 0 bases and the J gene lost 4 bases, with 13 bases spanning the gap. The CDR3: CASSLGQGPITEAFF. The DNA of the CDR3 is TGCGCCAGCAGCTTGGGTCAGGGTCCCATCACTGAAGCTTTCTTT. Full variable domain (missing parts from reference TRBV5-1 and TRBJ1-1): KAGVTQTPRYLIKTRGQQVTLSCSPISGHRSVSWYQQTPGQGLQFLFEYFSETQRNKGNFPGRFSGRQFSNSRSEMNVSTLELGDSALYLCASSLGQGPITEAFFGQGTRLTVV.

The genes are TRBV6-6 and TRBJ2-3; 12 bases agree with TRBD2. The CDR3 contains 15 residues. Germline CDR1 MNHNY, CDR2 SVGAGI (reference sequence). Trimming cost V 7 bases and J 5 bases; bases outside gene matches: 7. CDR3 DNA sequence: TGTGCCAGCAATCGACTAGCGGGAGTCAGAGATACGCAGTATTTT. Amino acid sequence: CASNRLAGVRDTQYF.

The chain links TRBV19 to TRBJ2-1; TRBD2 aligns across 8 bases. Germline loops: CDR1 LNHDA, CDR2 SQIVND (reference sequence). The CDR3 length is 16 residues. V dropped 8 bases and J dropped 0; count of bases not matched to a gene: 9. CDR3 sequence: CASQSSGRVSYNEQFF. In DNA, the CDR3 is TGTGCCAGTCAGTCTAGCGGGCGGGTCTCCTACAATGAGCAGTTCTTC. Full variable domain (missing parts from reference TRBV19 and TRBJ2-1): DGGITQSPKYLFRKEGQNVTLSCEQNLNHDAMYWYRQDPGQGLRLIYYSQIVNDFQKGDIAEGYSVSREKKESFPLTVTSAQKNPTAFYLCASQSSGRVSYNEQFFGPGTRLTVL.

The chain has TRBV6-5 and TRBJ1-2, with D uncertain. V was shortened by 7 bases and J by 5 bases, with 14 bases between the two germline ends. CDR1 is MNHEY and CDR2 is SVGAGI in the germline V gene. The CDR3 extends over 13 amino acids. This CDR3 reads CASIGHQSYGYTF. The CDR3 nucleotides are TGTGCCAGCATTGGGCACCAGAGTTATGGCTACACCTTC.

This chain uses TRBV5-6 with TRBJ2-7; 7 nucleotides agree with TRBD1. The CDR3 contains 15 residues. Germline CDR1 is SGHDT and CDR2 is YYEEEE. The J segment lost 4 bases and the V segment lost 2 bases, leaving 9 bases of the junction unmatched. The CDR3 here is CASSFSRGPAYEQYF. DNA for the CDR3: TGTGCCAGCAGCTTTTCTAGGGGGCCTGCTTACGAGCAGTACTTC.

V is TRBV18 and J is TRBJ1-1, with D hard to call. The V end lost 5 bases, the J end lost 0 bases, and 7 bases lay between the germline ends. The CDR3 loop spans 13 amino acids. Looked up from germline, CDR1 is KGHSH and CDR2 is LQKENI. Written as DNA, the CDR3 is TGTGCCAGCTCAAGCGGCGTGAACACTGAAGCTTTCTTT. This sequence encodes CASSSGVNTEAFF.

This clone was counted at least ten times. The J gene is TRBJ1-3, the V gene TRBV4-1, with D perhaps TRBD1 (6 bases). The CDR3 consists of 16 residues. Germline CDR1 MGHRA, CDR2 YSYEKL. V lost 0 bases and J 1 base, leaving 10 bases between the germline ends. The DNA for the CDR3 is TGCGCCAGCAGCCAAGAGGGGACACTTTCTGGAAACACCATATATTTT. This sequence encodes CASSQEGTLSGNTIYF.

The V call is TRBV7-8, the J call TRBJ2-2; D unclear. CDR1 is SGHVS, CDR2 FQNEAQ, per germline. The CDR3 is 14 residues long. Trimming took off 1 base at V and 4 bases at J, with 7 bases between the two ends. CDR3 sequence: CASSLVAATGELFF. CDR3 nucleotides: TGTGCCAGCAGCTTAGTTGCGGCCACCGGGGAGCTGTTTTTT.

The genes are TRBV18 and TRBJ2-2; the D gene is possibly TRBD1 (5 bases). Trimming removed 1 base from V and 7 bases from J, with 10 bases in between. The CDR3 has 14 amino acids. CDR1 and CDR2 (germline): KGHSH, LQKENI. The chain's CDR3 is CASSPQKGFGELFF. CDR3 nucleotide sequence: TGTGCCAGCTCACCACAGAAGGGGTTCGGGGAGCTGTTTTTT. Complete variable domain (other parts from reference TRBV18 and TRBJ2-2): NAGVMQNPRHLVRRRGQEARLRCSPMKGHSHVYWYRQLPEEGLKFMVYLQKENIIDESGMPKERFSAEFPKEGPSILRIQQVVRGDSAAYFCASSPQKGFGELFFGEGSRLTVL.

This clone was found a few times. The V call is TRBV19, the J call TRBJ2-5; D gene unclear. The CDR3 runs to 11 residues. The V gene lost 6 bases and the J gene lost 5 bases, with 7 bases spanning the gap. CDR1 and CDR2 (germline): LNHDA, SQIVND (reference sequence). CDR3 sequence reads: CASRLGETQYF. Written as DNA, the CDR3 is TGTGCCAGTAGACTCGGGGAGACCCAGTACTTC.

V usage is TRBV18 and J usage is TRBJ2-2; 8 bases match TRBD1. Germline CDR1 and CDR2: KGHSH and LQKENI. The CDR3 runs 16 residues. V was pared by 4 bases and J by 3 bases, with 7 bases of the junction left unmatched. The CDR3 protein is CASSRRQGIDTGELFF. The CDR3 region has the DNA TGTGCCAGCTCACGTAGACAGGGGATAGACACCGGGGAGCTGTTTTTT. The entire variable domain, with the rest obtained from reference TRBV18 and TRBJ2-2, is as follows: NAGVMQNPRHLVRRRGQEARLRCSPMKGHSHVYWYRQLPEEGLKFMVYLQKENIIDESGMPKERFSAEFPKEGPSILRIQQVVRGDSAAYFCASSRRQGIDTGELFFGEGSRLTVL.

This clone was observed a single time. V is TRBV28 and J is TRBJ2-7, with 7 bases aligning to TRBD1. The junction had 8 bases not matched to a gene; V was cut back by 6 bases and J by 3 bases. Germline CDR1 is MDHEN and CDR2 is SYDVKM. CDR3 length: 14 amino acids. Written as DNA, the CDR3 is TGTGCCAGCAGCCCCACCGGGACAGTCTACGAGCAGTACTTC. Its protein is CASSPTGTVYEQYF.

The chain combines TRBV7-2 with TRBJ2-2; the match to TRBD2 covers 8 bases. The CDR3 has 18 amino acids. The junction had 6 bases not matched to a gene; V was cut back by 0 bases and J by 0 bases. The V gene's germline CDR1 is SGHTA and CDR2 FQGNSA. This chain's CDR3 is CASSLAPSGFANTGELFF. The CDR3 coding sequence is TGTGCCAGCAGCTTAGCGCCTAGCGGGTTTGCGAACACCGGGGAGCTGTTTTTT.

V and J are TRBV5-1 and TRBJ2-3; perhaps TRBD1 as D (5 bases). The CDR3 is 14 amino acids. V gave up 0 bases and J gave up 6 bases, with 11 bases separating them. Germline CDR1 SGHRS, CDR2 YFSETQ. The CDR3 DNA follows: TGCGCCAGCAGCTTGGAACAGGAAGGGGATACGCAGTATTTT. This gives the protein CASSLEQEGDTQYF.

This chain's CDR3 is CASSWAGGGPQHF. Written as DNA, the CDR3 is TGTGCCAGCAGTTGGGCAGGGGGTGGCCCCCAGCATTTT. The chain uses TRBV6-1 and TRBJ1-5; TRBD1 aligns across 7 bases. Germline V gene sequence: CDR1 MNHNS, CDR2 SASEGT. This CDR3 has 13 amino acids. The junction had 8 bases not matched to a gene; V was cut back by 5 bases and J by 10 bases.

The chain couples TRBV5-4 to TRBJ1-6, with TRBD1 matching over 12 bases. The germline V gene encodes CDR1 SGHNT and CDR2 YYREEE (reference sequence). This CDR3 region has 16 residues. The J segment lost 9 bases and the V segment lost 4 bases, leaving 8 bases of the junction unmatched. The CDR3 loop is CASSTGQGAQGSPLHF. In nucleotides, the CDR3 is TGTGCCAGCAGCACGGGACAGGGGGCGCAGGGTTCACCCCTCCACTTT.

This rearrangement joins TRBV18 to TRBJ2-7, with 8 positions matching TRBD1. The trim removed 3 bases at V and 6 bases at J, leaving 7 bases unmatched. Germline CDR1 and CDR2: KGHSH and LQKENI. This CDR3 has 14 residues. The CDR3 DNA follows: TGTGCCAGCTCACCCCGACAGGGGCGTAGCGAGCAGTACTTC. As protein: CASSPRQGRSEQYF.